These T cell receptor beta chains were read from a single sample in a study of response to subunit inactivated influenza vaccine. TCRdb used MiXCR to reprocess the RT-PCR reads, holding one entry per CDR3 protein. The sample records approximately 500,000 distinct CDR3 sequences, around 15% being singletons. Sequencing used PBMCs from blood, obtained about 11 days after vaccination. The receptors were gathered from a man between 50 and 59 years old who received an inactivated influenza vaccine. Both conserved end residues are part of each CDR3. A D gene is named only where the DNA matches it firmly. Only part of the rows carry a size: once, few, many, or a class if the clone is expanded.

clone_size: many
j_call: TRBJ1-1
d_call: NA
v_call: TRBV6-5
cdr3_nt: TGTGCCAGCAGTTACTCGACCAGAATGAACACTGAAGCTTTCTTT
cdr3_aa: CASSYSTRMNTEAFF

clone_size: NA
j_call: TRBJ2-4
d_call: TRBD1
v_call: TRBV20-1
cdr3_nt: TGCAGTGCTAGTGGGGACAGAAACATTCAGTACTTC
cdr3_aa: CSASGDRNIQYF

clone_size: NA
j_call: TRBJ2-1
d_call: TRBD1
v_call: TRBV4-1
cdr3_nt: TGCGCCAGCAGCCAAGCTCCCGGGACAGGGGGCACCCTTTGGTCATTCAATGAGCAGTTCTTC
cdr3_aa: CASSQAPGTGGTLWSFNEQFF

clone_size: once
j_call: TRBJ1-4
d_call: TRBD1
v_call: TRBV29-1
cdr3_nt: TGCAGCGTTCCGACAGGGGCGGATGAAAAACTGTTTTTT
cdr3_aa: CSVPTGADEKLFF

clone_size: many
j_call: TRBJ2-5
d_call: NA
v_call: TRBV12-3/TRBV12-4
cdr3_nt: TGTGCCAGCAGTCCCATGGACAGACAAGAGACCCAGTACTTC
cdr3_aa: CASSPMDRQETQYF

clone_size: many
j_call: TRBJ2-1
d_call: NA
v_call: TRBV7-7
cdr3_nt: TGTGCTAGCAGCTTAGCCGACGGTTCCTACAATGAGCAGTTCTTC
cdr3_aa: CASSLADGSYNEQFF

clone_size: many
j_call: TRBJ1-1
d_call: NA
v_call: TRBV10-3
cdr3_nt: TGTGCCATCAGTGAGACGCACGGGGGCTGGGACACTGAAGCTTTCTTT
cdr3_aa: CAISETHGGWDTEAFF

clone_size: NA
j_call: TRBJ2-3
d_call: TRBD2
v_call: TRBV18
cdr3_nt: TGTGCCAGCTCACCACCTGGACTAGCGGGGGGTACTAGCACAGATACGCAGTATTTT
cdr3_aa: CASSPPGLAGGTSTDTQYF

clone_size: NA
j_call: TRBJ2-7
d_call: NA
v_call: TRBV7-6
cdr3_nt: TGTGCCAGCAGCCCCCTTTCTAAAACCTACGAGCAGTACTTC
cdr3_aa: CASSPLSKTYEQYF

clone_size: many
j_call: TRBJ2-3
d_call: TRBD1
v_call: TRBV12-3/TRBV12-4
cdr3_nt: TGTGCCAGCAGCCGAACGGGACAGGGGACAGATACGCAGTATTTT
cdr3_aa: CASSRTGQGTDTQYF

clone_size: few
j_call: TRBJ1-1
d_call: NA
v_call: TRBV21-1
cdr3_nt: TGTGCCAGCTACCGAAGCAGGATATCCGACAGGGAAGAGTGGAGCACTGAAGCTTTCTTT
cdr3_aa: CASYRSRISDREEWSTEAFF

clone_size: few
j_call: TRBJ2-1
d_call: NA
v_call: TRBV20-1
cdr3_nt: TGCAGTGCTAGAGACCCAAGGGTGGGCTCCTACAATGAGCAGTTCTTC
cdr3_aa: CSARDPRVGSYNEQFF

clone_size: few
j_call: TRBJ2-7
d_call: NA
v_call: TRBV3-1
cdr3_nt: TGTGCCAGCAGCCCTGACTGGACCTACGAGCAGTACTTC
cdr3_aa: CASSPDWTYEQYF

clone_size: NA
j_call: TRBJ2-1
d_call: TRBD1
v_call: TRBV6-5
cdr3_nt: TGTGCCAGCAGTTACTCCCCCGGGGGACAGGGCCATGAGCAGTTCTTC
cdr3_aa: CASSYSPGGQGHEQFF

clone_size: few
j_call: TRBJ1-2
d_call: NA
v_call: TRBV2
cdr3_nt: TGTGCCAGCAGGACACCCCGGGACACCTATGGCTACACCTTC
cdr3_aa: CASRTPRDTYGYTF

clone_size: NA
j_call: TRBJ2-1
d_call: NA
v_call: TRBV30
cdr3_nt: TGTGCCTGGAGTAATAGCAATGAGCAGTTCTTC
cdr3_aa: CAWSNSNEQFF

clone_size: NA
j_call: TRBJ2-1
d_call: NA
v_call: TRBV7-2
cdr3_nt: TGTGCCAGCAGCTTTGGTACTATCCTTGGGGAGCAGTTCTTC
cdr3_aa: CASSFGTILGEQFF

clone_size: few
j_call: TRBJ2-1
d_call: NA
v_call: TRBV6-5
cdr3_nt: TGTGCCAGCAGTTACTCTGGCTACTTTGCGGGCAATGAGCAGTTCTTC
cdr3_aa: CASSYSGYFAGNEQFF

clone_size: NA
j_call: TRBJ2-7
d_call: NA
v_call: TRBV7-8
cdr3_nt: TGTGCCAGCAGCTTATCTAGCCCGTCCACGAGCTCCTACGAGCAGTACTTC
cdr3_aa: CASSLSSPSTSSYEQYF